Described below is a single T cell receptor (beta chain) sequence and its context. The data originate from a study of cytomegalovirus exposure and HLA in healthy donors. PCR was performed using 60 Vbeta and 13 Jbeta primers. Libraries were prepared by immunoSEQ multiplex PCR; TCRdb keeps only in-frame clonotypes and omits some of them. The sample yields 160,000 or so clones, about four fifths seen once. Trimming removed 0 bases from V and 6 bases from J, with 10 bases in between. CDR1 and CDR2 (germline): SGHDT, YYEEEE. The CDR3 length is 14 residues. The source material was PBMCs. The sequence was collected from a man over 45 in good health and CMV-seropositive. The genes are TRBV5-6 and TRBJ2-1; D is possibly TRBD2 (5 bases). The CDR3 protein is CASSLGVSVNEQFF. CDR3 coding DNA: TGTGCCAGCAGCTTGGGGGTTAGCGTCAATGAGCAGTTCTTC.